This T cell receptor (beta chain) was documented in a study of T cell responses to AZD1222 COVID-19 vaccine. Study-level background: Samples with a second dose at about 4 or about 12 weeks were pooled together. Study-level points and caveats: The breadth and depth of Spike-specific TCRs increased once two AZD1222 doses had been given. Females outnumbered males among donors, who were mostly white British; clonal diversity was possibly underestimated. Seropositive AZD1222 recipients at baseline numbered only five or six.

The CDR3 loop spans 18 amino acids. Per germline, CDR1 MGHRA and CDR2 YSYEKL. Trimming left V 1 base short and J 0 bases short, with 16 bases between. In the case of this clone: Its antigen is still unknown.

TCRdb's copy holds only in-frame clones and misses some; the assay was immunoSEQ multiplex PCR. The table has roughly 150,000 clones, about 92% seen once. This specimen consisted of peripheral blood, obtained on day 0 of AZD1222 vaccination. The TCR originated in an adult in good health. The V gene is TRBV4-1, the J gene TRBJ2-1, with unresolved D. This chain's CDR3 is CASSQVPLTSSSYNEQFF. The CDR3 DNA reads as TGCGCCAGCAGCCAAGTCCCCCTGACGAGTAGCTCCTACAATGAGCAGTTCTTC.